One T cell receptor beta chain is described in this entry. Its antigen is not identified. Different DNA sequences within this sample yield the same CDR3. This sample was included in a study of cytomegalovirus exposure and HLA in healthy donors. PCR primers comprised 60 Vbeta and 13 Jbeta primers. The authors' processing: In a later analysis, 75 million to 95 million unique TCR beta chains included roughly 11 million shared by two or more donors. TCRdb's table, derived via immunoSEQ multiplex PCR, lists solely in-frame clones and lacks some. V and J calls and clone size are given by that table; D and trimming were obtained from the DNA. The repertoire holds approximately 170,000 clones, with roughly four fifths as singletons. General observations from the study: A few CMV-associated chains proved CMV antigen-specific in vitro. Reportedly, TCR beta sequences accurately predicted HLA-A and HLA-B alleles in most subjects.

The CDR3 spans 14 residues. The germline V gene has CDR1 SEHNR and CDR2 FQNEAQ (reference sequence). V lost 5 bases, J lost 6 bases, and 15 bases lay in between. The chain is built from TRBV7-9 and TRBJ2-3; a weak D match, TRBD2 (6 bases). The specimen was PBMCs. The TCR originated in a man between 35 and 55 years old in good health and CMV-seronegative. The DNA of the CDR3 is TGTGCCAGCAGCCTGGTACTAGCTCCGGATACGCAGTATTTT. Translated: CASSLVLAPDTQYF.